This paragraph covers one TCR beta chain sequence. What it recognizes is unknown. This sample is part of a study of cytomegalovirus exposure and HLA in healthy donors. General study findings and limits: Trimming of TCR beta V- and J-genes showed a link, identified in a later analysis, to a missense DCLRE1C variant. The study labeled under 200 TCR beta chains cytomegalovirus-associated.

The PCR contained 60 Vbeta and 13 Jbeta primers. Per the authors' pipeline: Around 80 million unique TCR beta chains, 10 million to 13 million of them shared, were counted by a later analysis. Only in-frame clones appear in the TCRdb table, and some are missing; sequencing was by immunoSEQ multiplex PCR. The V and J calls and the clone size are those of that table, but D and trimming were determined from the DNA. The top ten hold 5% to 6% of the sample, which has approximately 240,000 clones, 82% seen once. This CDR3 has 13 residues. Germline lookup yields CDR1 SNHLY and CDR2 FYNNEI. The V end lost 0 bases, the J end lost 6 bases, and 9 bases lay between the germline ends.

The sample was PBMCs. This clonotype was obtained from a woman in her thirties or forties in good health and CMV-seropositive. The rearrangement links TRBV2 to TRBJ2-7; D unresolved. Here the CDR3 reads CASSEATIGEQYF. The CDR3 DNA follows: TGTGCCAGCAGTGAAGCCACTATTGGCGAGCAGTACTTC.